The TCR beta chain described here comes from a study of blood T cells in healthy people across ages. As for this clonotype: What it recognizes is unknown.

General observations from the study: Naive CD4+ cells and diversity were both higher in long-lived donors than in aged donors. Because donor CMV status was unknown, expanded clonotype changes were possibly confounded.

The CDR3 spans 16 residues. Germline V gene lookup returns CDR1 MNHNY and CDR2 SVGAGI (reference sequence). V dropped 0 bases and J dropped 7 bases, with 18 bases sitting between them. A sample-barcoded 5' primer and a J-beta primer mix were used in a second PCR of about 7 to 12 cycles. TCRdb redid the calling of the 5' RACE reads with MiXCR, one entry per CDR3 protein. The table lists about 970,000 distinct CDR3 sequences, 45% to 60% of them singletons. Researchers report isolating at least 6.5 million PBMCs per sample. The clonotype originates from a woman in her sixties or seventies in good health. The sequencing input was blood. The gene calls are TRBV6-6 and TRBJ1-2; tentatively, D is TRBD1 (6 bases). The CDR3 is CASSYSSGEGVGGYTF. The CDR3 DNA is TGTGCCAGCAGTTACTCCTCAGGGGAAGGTGTCGGTGGCTACACCTTC.